This T cell receptor (beta chain) came from a study of cytomegalovirus exposure and HLA in healthy donors. General study results and limits: Later analysis suggested links between common viral pathogens and several top significant clusters.

Germline-derived CDR1 and CDR2 are SGHTS and YDEGEE. This CDR3 has 14 residues. As to this clone: Its antigen is unknown. One end of the junction is discordant with germline, which a read error may explain.

PCR primers comprised 60 Vbeta and 13 Jbeta primers. The authors' processing: Per a later analysis, the number of unique TCR beta chains was approximately 73 million, of which 9 million to 14 million were shared. Generated by immunoSEQ multiplex PCR, the TCRdb table keeps only in-frame clones and is missing some. The DNA gave D and trimming, while V, J and clone size come from that table. The sample includes some 140,000 clones, roughly three quarters of them seen just once. The sequenced sample was PBMCs. The chain uses TRBV5-8 and TRBJ1-5; 8 positions agree with TRBD1. The sequence came from a man in his late teens or twenties in good health and CMV-seronegative. The DNA of the CDR3 is TGTGCCAGCAGTTTGGACAGGGCGAGTCAGCCCCAGCATTTT. Amino acids: CASSLDRASQPQHF.